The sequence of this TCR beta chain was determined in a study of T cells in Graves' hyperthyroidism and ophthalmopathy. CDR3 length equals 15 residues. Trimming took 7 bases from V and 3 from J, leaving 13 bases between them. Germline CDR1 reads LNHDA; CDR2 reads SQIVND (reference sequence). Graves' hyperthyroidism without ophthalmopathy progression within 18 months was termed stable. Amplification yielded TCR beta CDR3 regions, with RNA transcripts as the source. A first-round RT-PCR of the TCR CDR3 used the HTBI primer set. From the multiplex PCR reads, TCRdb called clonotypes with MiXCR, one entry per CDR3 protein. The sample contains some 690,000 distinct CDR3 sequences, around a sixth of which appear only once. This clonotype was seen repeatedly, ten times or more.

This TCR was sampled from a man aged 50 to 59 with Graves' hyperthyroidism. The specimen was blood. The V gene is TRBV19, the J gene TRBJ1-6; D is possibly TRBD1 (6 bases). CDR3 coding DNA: TGTGCCAGTAAGAGGGGACAAGACTATAATTCACCCCTCCACTTT. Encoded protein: CASKRGQDYNSPLHF.